One T cell receptor beta chain is described in this entry. This record belongs to a study of blood T cells in healthy people across ages. A sample-barcoded 5' primer and a J-beta primer mix were used in a second PCR of about 7 to 12 cycles. Template switching added a 12-random-nucleotide identifier to every cDNA molecule. Using its own MiXCR run on the 5' RACE reads, TCRdb lists one record per CDR3 protein. There are hundreds of thousands of distinct CDR3 sequences in the sample; about 30% occur only once, and 15% lies in the top ten. Drawing of peripheral blood yielded 7.5 to 10 milliliters from each donor. A minimum of 6 micrograms of total RNA was extracted per sample. Germline V gene sequence: CDR1 SGHRS, CDR2 YFSETQ. CDR3 length equals 15 residues. V lost 0 bases, J lost 0 bases, and 4 bases lay in between.

The TCR originated in an elderly woman in good health. The material sequenced was blood. The genes are TRBV5-1 and TRBJ2-6, with D unresolved. CDR3 DNA sequence: TGCGCCAGCAGCTTGGCGCCCTCTGGGGCCAACGTCCTGACTTTC. Its translation: CASSLAPSGANVLTF.